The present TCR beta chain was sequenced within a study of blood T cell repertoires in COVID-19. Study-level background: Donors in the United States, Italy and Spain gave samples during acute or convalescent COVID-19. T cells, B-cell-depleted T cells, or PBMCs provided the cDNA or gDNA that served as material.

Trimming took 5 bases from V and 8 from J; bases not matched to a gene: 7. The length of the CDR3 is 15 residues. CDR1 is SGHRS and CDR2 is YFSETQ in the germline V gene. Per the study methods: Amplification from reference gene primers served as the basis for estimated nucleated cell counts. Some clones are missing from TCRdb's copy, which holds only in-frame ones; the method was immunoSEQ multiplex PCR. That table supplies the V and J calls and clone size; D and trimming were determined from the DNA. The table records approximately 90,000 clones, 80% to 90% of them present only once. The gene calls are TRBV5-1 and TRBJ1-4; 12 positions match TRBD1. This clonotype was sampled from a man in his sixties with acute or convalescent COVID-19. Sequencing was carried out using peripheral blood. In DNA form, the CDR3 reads TGCGCCAGCAGTGGGACAGGGGGCGAGAGCGAAAAACTGTTTTTT. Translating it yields CASSGTGGESEKLFF.